This T cell receptor beta chain was observed in a study of glioma-infiltrating T cells. Study-wide points: Gliomas, especially low-grade, showed above-expected tissue-blood divergence; non-neoplastic patients showed below.

Comments on this clonotype: Its specificity is unknown.

Deletions cut 5 bases from V and 0 bases from J, with 11 bases between. CDR3 length: 14 amino acids. Amplification of TCR alpha and beta CDR3 regions from RNA used iRepertoire nested multiplex PCR. One-step reverse transcription and amplification started from around 100-400 ng of tissue mRNA or PBMC total RNA. TCRdb called the multiplex PCR reads again in MiXCR, with one record for every CDR3 protein. This table holds about 140,000 distinct CDR3 sequences, about two fifths found once. This TCR derives from a human donor with low-grade glioma or glioblastoma, undergoing nonglioma brain surgery, or in good health (not recorded which). The V gene is TRBV12-3 or TRBV12-4, the J gene TRBJ2-7, with D unclear. Sequences were obtained from glioma tissue, nonneoplastic brain tissue, or PBMCs (not recorded which). Here the CDR3 reads CASSPQQSSYEQYF. For the CDR3, the DNA is TGTGCCAGCAGTCCCCAGCAAAGCTCCTACGAGCAGTACTTC.